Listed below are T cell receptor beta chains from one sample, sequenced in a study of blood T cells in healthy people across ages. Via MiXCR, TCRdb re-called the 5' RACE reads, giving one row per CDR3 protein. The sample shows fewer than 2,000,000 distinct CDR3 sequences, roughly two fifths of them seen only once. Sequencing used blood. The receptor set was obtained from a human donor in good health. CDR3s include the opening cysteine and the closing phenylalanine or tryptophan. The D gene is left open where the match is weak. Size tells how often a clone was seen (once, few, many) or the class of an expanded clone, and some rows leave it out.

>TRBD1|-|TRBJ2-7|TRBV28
CASNLGQLSYEQYF
TGTGCCAGCAACCTGGGACAGTTGTCCTACGAGCAGTACTTC
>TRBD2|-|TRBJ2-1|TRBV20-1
CSAQNSGSASNEQFF
TGCAGTGCTCAGAATAGCGGGAGTGCTTCCAATGAGCAGTTCTTC
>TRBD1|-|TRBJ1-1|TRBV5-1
CASSPPMTGLNTEAFF
TGCGCCAGCAGCCCCCCAATGACAGGGCTGAACACTGAAGCTTTCTTT
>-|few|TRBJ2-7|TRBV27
CASSLPRVGSPVRLPYEQYF
TGTGCCAGCAGTTTACCCCGAGTGGGGAGTCCTGTCCGTCTGCCCTACGAGCAGTACTTC
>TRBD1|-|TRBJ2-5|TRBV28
CASSHPTGSFEETQYF
TGTGCCAGCAGCCACCCGACAGGGAGTTTCGAAGAGACCCAGTACTTC
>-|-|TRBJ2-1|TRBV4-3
CASSQDEQSNEQFF
TGCGCCAGCAGCCAAGACGAGCAATCCAATGAGCAGTTCTTC
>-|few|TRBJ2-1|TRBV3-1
CASSQAASREPWGEQFF
TGTGCCAGCAGCCAAGCCGCTTCTAGGGAACCCTGGGGGGAGCAGTTCTTC
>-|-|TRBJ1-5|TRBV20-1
CSATDGRFSNQPQHF
TGCAGTGCAACCGACGGTCGGTTTAGCAATCAGCCCCAGCATTTT
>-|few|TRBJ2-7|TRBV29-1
CSVVLGERIIEQYF
TGCAGCGTTGTCCTCGGGGAAAGGATTATTGAGCAGTACTTC
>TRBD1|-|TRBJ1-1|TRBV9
CASSTRGQGHTEAFF
TGTGCCAGCAGCACGCGGGGACAGGGTCACACTGAAGCTTTCTTT
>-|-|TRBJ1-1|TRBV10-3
CAISEFNTEAFF
TGTGCCATCAGTGAGTTCAACACTGAAGCTTTCTTT
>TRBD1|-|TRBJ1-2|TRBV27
CASSSLGGGEPGYTF
TGTGCCAGCAGTTCCTTGGGAGGGGGCGAACCTGGCTACACCTTC
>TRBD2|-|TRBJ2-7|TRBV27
CASSMSGLGYEQYF
TGTGCCAGCTCTATGTCGGGACTAGGCTACGAGCAGTACTTC
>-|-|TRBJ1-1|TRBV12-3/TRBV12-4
CASSFWGAEAFF
TGTGCCAGCAGTTTTTGGGGGGCTGAAGCTTTCTTT
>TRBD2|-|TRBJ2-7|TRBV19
CASSTGTGGLAYEQYF
TGTGCCAGTAGTACCGGGACTGGCGGACTAGCCTACGAGCAGTACTTC
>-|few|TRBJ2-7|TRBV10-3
CAISVGNEQYF
TGTGCCATCAGTGTGGGCAACGAGCAGTACTTC
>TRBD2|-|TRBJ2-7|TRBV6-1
CASSVEAGASYEQYF
TGTGCCAGCAGCGTGGAAGCGGGGGCGTCCTACGAGCAGTACTTC
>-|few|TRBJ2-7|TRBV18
CASSPSSGHEQYF
TGTGCCAGCTCACCAAGCAGTGGCCACGAGCAGTACTTC
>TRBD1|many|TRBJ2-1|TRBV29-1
CSVTRDSNYNEQFF
TGCAGCGTGACTCGGGACAGTAATTACAATGAGCAGTTCTTC
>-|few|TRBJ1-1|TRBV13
CASRNQLRTEAFF
TGTGCCAGCAGGAATCAGTTGCGCACTGAAGCTTTCTTT
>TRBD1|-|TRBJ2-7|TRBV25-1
CASSEVGTDLKGYEQYF
TGTGCCAGCAGTGAAGTGGGGACAGATTTAAAAGGCTACGAGCAGTACTTC
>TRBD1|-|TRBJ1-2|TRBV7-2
CASSLGARGLDSYTF
TGTGCCAGCAGCTTAGGGGCCAGGGGGCTTGATAGCTACACCTTC
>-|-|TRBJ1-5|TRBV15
CATSRTGTPINQPQHF
TGTGCCACCAGCAGAACCGGGACTCCAATCAATCAGCCCCAGCATTTT
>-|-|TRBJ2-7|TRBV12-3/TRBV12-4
CASSLGQLTSYEQYF
TGTGCCAGCAGTCTCGGGCAGCTCACCTCCTACGAGCAGTACTTC
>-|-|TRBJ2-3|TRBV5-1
CASSPLIEDTQYF
TGCGCCAGCAGCCCCTTGATCGAGGATACGCAGTATTTT
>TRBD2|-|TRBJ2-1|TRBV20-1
CSARDLLGSGGAGHEQFF
TGCAGTGCTAGAGACTTATTGGGTAGCGGGGGGGCCGGGCATGAGCAGTTCTTC
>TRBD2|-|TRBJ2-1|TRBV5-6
CASSSLAESSYNEQFF
TGTGCCAGCAGCTCACTAGCGGAGAGCTCCTACAATGAGCAGTTCTTC
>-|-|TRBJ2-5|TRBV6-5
CASSYLAGEQETQYF
TGTGCCAGCAGTTACTTGGCAGGGGAACAAGAGACCCAGTACTTC
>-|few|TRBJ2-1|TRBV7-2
CASSLPGAGEQFF
TGTGCCAGCAGTCTTCCGGGGGCGGGGGAGCAGTTCTTC
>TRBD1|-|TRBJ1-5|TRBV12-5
CASGFLLGTGKDQPQHF
TGTGCTAGTGGTTTCCTTTTGGGGACAGGGAAGGATCAGCCCCAGCATTTT
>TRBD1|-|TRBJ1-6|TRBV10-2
CASSRSPGTGADVSPLRF
TGCGCCAGCAGTCGAAGTCCCGGGACAGGGGCCGATGTTTCACCCCTCCGCTTT
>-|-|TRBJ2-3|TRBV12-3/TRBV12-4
CASTEVPRKYTDTQYF
TGTGCCAGCACAGAGGTACCGCGGAAATACACAGATACGCAGTATTTT
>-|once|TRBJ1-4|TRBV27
CASSKRNEVWEKLFF
TGTGCCAGCAGTAAGCGGAATGAAGTATGGGAAAAACTGTTTTTT
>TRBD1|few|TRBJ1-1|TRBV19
CASSRLQGAEAFF
TGTGCCAGTAGTCGATTACAGGGGGCTGAAGCTTTCTTT
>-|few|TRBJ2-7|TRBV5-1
CASSLGPQESYEQYF
TGCGCCAGCAGCTTGGGGCCCCAGGAGTCCTACGAGCAGTACTTC
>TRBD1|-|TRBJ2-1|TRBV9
CASSAPWDRGRDEQFF
TGTGCCAGCAGCGCCCCATGGGACAGGGGGAGAGATGAGCAGTTCTTC
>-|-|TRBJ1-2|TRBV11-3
CASSRRTRDGDGYTF
TGTGCCAGCAGCCGTCGAACCCGGGACGGAGATGGCTACACCTTC
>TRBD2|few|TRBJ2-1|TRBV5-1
CASSLSGTSGSSYNEQFF
TGCGCCAGCAGCCTGTCCGGGACTAGCGGTAGCTCCTACAATGAGCAGTTCTTC
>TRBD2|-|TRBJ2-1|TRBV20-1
CSARHRLADFNEQFF
TGCAGTGCTAGACATCGACTAGCGGACTTCAATGAGCAGTTCTTC
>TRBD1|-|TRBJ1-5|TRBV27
CAGSLGQGGTHQPQHF
TGTGCCGGCAGTTTAGGACAGGGGGGCACCCATCAGCCCCAGCATTTT
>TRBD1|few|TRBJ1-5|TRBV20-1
CSAPRDSLNQPQHF
TGCAGTGCCCCCCGGGACAGCCTCAATCAGCCCCAGCATTTT
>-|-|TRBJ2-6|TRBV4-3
CASSHGAGAEGSGANVLTF
TGCGCCAGCAGCCATGGCGCGGGGGCCGAGGGCTCTGGGGCCAACGTCCTGACTTTC
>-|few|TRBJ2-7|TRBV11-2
CASSLWLGSHEQYF
TGTGCCAGCAGCTTATGGCTGGGAAGCCACGAGCAGTACTTC
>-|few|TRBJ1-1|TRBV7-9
CAINGATDGLNTEAFF
TGTGCCATAAATGGGGCGACGGACGGTCTGAACACTGAAGCTTTCTTT
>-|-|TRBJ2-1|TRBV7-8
CASSWGSGADNEQFF
TGTGCCAGCAGCTGGGGGTCGGGAGCGGACAATGAGCAGTTCTTC
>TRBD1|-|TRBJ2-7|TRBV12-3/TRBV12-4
CASTWDREVYEQYF
TGTGCCAGCACCTGGGACAGGGAGGTGTACGAGCAGTACTTC
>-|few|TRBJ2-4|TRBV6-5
CASSYGIYSKNIQYF
TGTGCCAGCAGTTACGGAATATACTCCAAAAACATTCAGTACTTC
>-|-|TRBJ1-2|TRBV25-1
CASRLDPGGYTF
TGTGCCAGCAGATTGGATCCCGGAGGCTACACCTTC
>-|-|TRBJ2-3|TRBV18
CASSPPIEDTQYF
TGTGCCAGCTCACCCCCGATTGAAGATACGCAGTATTTT
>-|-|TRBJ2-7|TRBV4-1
CVSSQGGPYEQYF
TGCGTCAGCAGCCAGGGGGGACCCTACGAGCAGTACTTC
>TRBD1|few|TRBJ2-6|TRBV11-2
CASSQNRGPFSGANVLTF
TGTGCCAGCAGCCAAAACAGGGGACCCTTCTCTGGGGCCAACGTCCTGACTTTC